These T cell receptor beta chains were read from a single sample in a study of cytomegalovirus exposure and HLA in healthy donors. Libraries were prepared by immunoSEQ multiplex PCR; TCRdb keeps only in-frame clonotypes and omits some of them. In the table there are about 160,000 clones, roughly 77% of which are singletons. Sequences were obtained from PBMCs. The receptors come from a man aged 50-60 years in good health and CMV-seropositive. CDR3s include the opening cysteine and the closing phenylalanine or tryptophan. Each record gives: V gene, clone size, D gene, J gene, CDR3 length, CDR3 protein, CDR3 DNA. The D gene is left open where the match is weak. Clone size appears in some rows only: once, few, many, or a class for an expanded clone.

TRBV7-3,NA,TRBD2,TRBJ2-1,16,CASSRVLAGGRGEQFF,TGTGCCAGCAGCCGGGTACTAGCGGGGGGGCGAGGTGAGCAGTTCTTC
TRBV6-5,once,TRBD1,TRBJ2-3,15,CATHRGLSSTDTQYF,TGTGCCACCCACAGGGGGCTTTCTAGCACAGATACGCAGTATTTT
TRBV25-1,NA,TRBD1,TRBJ2-2,17,CASSKGVGQGATGELFF,TGTGCCAGCAGCAAAGGGGTAGGACAGGGCGCCACCGGGGAGCTGTTTTTT
TRBV5-1,NA,NA,TRBJ1-1,15,CASSLGGAENTEAFF,TGCGCCAGCAGCTTGGGGGGCGCCGAGAACACTGAAGCTTTCTTT
TRBV4-1,NA,NA,TRBJ2-7,17,CASSQDSQQGSSYEQYF,TGCGCCAGCAGCCAAGATTCCCAACAGGGATCTTCCTACGAGCAGTACTTC
TRBV28,NA,TRBD1,TRBJ1-5,15,CASRGDRGAYQPQHF,TGTGCCAGCAGGGGGGACAGAGGAGCGTATCAGCCCCAGCATTTT
TRBV9,NA,NA,TRBJ1-1,12,CASSVGETEAFF,TGTGCCAGCAGCGTAGGGGAGACTGAAGCTTTCTTT
TRBV5-1,NA,NA,TRBJ2-1,14,CASSFGGRGNEQFF,TGCGCCAGCAGCTTCGGGGGGCGCGGAAATGAGCAGTTCTTC
TRBV7-9,NA,NA,TRBJ2-5,15,CASSLGQGIQETQYF,TGTGCCAGCAGCTTGGGGCAGGGAATCCAAGAGACCCAGTACTTC
TRBV27,NA,NA,TRBJ1-6,15,CASGPGGLQGSPLHF,TGTGCCAGCGGACCAGGCGGTCTCCAGGGTTCACCCCTCCACTTT
TRBV4-3,NA,TRBD1,TRBJ2-3,16,CASSPGTGGATNTQYF,TGCGCCAGCAGCCCTGGGACAGGGGGCGCCACAAATACGCAGTATTTT
TRBV2,NA,NA,TRBJ2-1,17,CASSERRGGVSYNEQFF,TGTGCCAGCAGTGAACGAAGGGGGGGGGTATCCTACAATGAGCAGTTCTTC
TRBV2,few,NA,TRBJ2-7,15,CASRTSGEEVYEQYF,TGTGCCAGCAGGACATCAGGGGAAGAAGTCTACGAGCAGTACTTC
TRBV12-5,once,NA,TRBJ1-4,13,CASGLVGAEKLFF,TGTGCTAGTGGTTTGGTCGGAGCTGAAAAACTGTTTTTT
TRBV2,NA,TRBD1,TRBJ1-2,15,CASSLGQGIDYGYTF,TGTGCCAGCAGCCTCGGACAGGGGATAGACTATGGCTACACCTTC
TRBV29-1,NA,TRBD1,TRBJ2-2,15,CSVGSGTGVTGELFF,TGCAGCGTTGGGTCCGGGACAGGGGTCACCGGGGAGCTGTTTTTT
TRBV28,NA,TRBD1,TRBJ1-1,15,CASSSLAQGGTEAFF,TGTGCCAGCAGTTCGCTTGCCCAGGGGGGCACTGAAGCTTTCTTT
TRBV27,NA,NA,TRBJ1-1,16,CASSSLRVRKNTEAFF,TGTGCCAGCAGTTCCCTCAGGGTAAGGAAGAACACTGAAGCTTTCTTT
TRBV7-8,NA,NA,TRBJ1-5,14,CASSVQGSRQPQHF,TGTGCCAGCAGCGTCCAGGGGTCGCGGCAGCCCCAGCATTTT
TRBV11-2,NA,NA,TRBJ2-1,15,CASSLEASSYNEQFF,TGTGCCAGCAGCTTAGAGGCAAGCTCCTACAATGAGCAGTTCTTC
TRBV21-1,NA,NA,TRBJ1-2,15,CASSLPGTVNYGYTF,TGTGCCAGCAGCCTCCCTGGAACAGTTAACTATGGCTACACCTTC
TRBV5-4,few,NA,TRBJ1-2,14,CASSLGREGDGYTF,TGTGCCAGCAGCTTGGGCAGGGAGGGAGATGGCTACACCTTC
TRBV27,NA,NA,TRBJ2-2,15,CASSLGTTNTGELFF,TGTGCCAGCAGTTTGGGGACAACGAACACCGGGGAGCTGTTTTTT
TRBV7-9,NA,TRBD1,TRBJ1-5,17,CASSSRTGGTGNQPQHF,TGTGCCAGCAGCTCGCGGACAGGGGGGACCGGCAATCAGCCCCAGCATTTT
TRBV9,few,TRBD1,TRBJ2-2,18,CASSVYARAGGVIGELFF,TGTGCCAGCAGCGTATATGCTAGGGCAGGGGGTGTTATCGGGGAGCTGTTTTTT
TRBV28,NA,TRBD1,TRBJ2-7,17,CASSRQTGDRGSHEQYF,TGTGCCAGCAGTCGTCAAACCGGGGACAGGGGATCTCACGAGCAGTACTTC
TRBV5-4,NA,NA,TRBJ2-3,16,CASSLRGSGNTDTQYF,TGTGCCAGCAGCTTGCGGGGATCGGGGAACACAGATACGCAGTATTTT
TRBV25-1,NA,NA,TRBJ1-3,15,CASSVLRSSGNTIYF,TGTGCCAGCAGTGTACTTAGAAGCTCTGGAAACACCATATATTTT
TRBV5-1,NA,TRBD2,TRBJ2-3,17,CASSLAFTGGSTDTQYF,TGCGCCAGCAGCTTGGCGTTCACGGGGGGTAGCACAGATACGCAGTATTTT
TRBV4-3,NA,NA,TRBJ1-2,14,CASSLRGGFGGYTF,TGCGCCAGCAGCCTCCGGGGGGGCTTTGGTGGCTACACCTTC
TRBV4-1,NA,NA,TRBJ2-7,13,CASASTGNYEQYF,TGCGCCAGCGCCTCCACAGGGAATTACGAGCAGTACTTC
TRBV7-8,once,NA,TRBJ1-1,13,CASTLGGRTEAFF,TGTGCCAGCACCCTGGGGGGGCGAACTGAAGCTTTCTTT
TRBV28,NA,TRBD1,TRBJ1-2,15,CASSSGQGGVYGYTF,TGTGCCAGCAGTTCAGGACAGGGAGGCGTCTATGGCTACACCTTC
TRBV25-1,NA,NA,TRBJ2-7,13,CASGPVRRDEQYF,TGTGCCAGCGGTCCGGTTAGGAGGGACGAGCAGTACTTC
TRBV14,NA,NA,TRBJ1-2,13,CASSPQGGYGYTF,TGTGCCAGCAGCCCCCAGGGTGGATATGGCTACACCTTC
TRBV5-6,medium-sized,NA,TRBJ2-7,16,CASSSPGAGPSYEQYF,TGTGCCAGCAGCTCCCCTGGGGCGGGGCCTTCCTACGAGCAGTACTTC
TRBV6-6,NA,NA,TRBJ2-1,14,CASSYWAGKDEQFF,TGTGCCAGCAGTTACTGGGCAGGGAAGGATGAGCAGTTCTTC
TRBV2,NA,NA,TRBJ2-5,12,CASRGSEETQYF,TGTGCCAGCAGAGGGAGTGAAGAGACCCAGTACTTC
TRBV6-5,NA,NA,TRBJ2-7,15,CASSFKMDSSYEQYF,TGTGCCAGCAGTTTCAAGATGGACAGCTCCTACGAGCAGTACTTC
TRBV5-1,NA,TRBD1,TRBJ2-2,18,CANPIEGQGRFDTGELFF,TGCGCCAACCCGATCGAAGGACAGGGAAGGTTCGACACCGGGGAGCTGTTTTTT
TRBV25-1,NA,TRBD1,TRBJ1-5,14,CASGTGPFTQPQHF,TGTGCCAGTGGGACAGGCCCATTTACTCAGCCCCAGCATTTT
TRBV4-3,NA,NA,TRBJ2-7,15,CASSQDLSMGGEQYF,TGCGCCAGCAGCCAAGATCTGTCTATGGGAGGCGAGCAGTACTTC
TRBV4-2,NA,TRBD1,TRBJ1-5,15,CASSQDLQGNQPQHF,TGTGCCAGCAGCCAAGATTTACAGGGGAATCAGCCCCAGCATTTT
TRBV7-6,NA,NA,TRBJ1-1,15,CASSLKPGGHTEAFF,TGTGCCAGCAGTTTAAAGCCGGGAGGGCACACTGAAGCTTTCTTT
TRBV14,NA,TRBD2,TRBJ2-5,15,CASSQLAGNQETQYF,TGTGCCAGCAGCCAACTAGCGGGGAACCAAGAGACCCAGTACTTC
TRBV2,NA,NA,TRBJ2-7,16,CASSGGDWRSSYEQYF,TGTGCCAGCAGTGGGGGGGACTGGAGGAGCTCCTACGAGCAGTACTTC
TRBV7-9,NA,TRBD2,TRBJ2-1,15,CASSLSLAGGSEQFF,TGTGCCAGCAGCTTAAGTCTAGCGGGGGGAAGCGAGCAGTTCTTC
TRBV9,few,TRBD2,TRBJ2-3,13,CASSVEAGGGQYF,TGTGCCAGCAGCGTAGAGGCGGGGGGAGGGCAGTATTTT
TRBV18,NA,NA,TRBJ2-1,13,CASSPGGSPIQFF,TGTGCCAGCTCACCAGGGGGCAGCCCGATCCAGTTCTTC
TRBV28,NA,NA,TRBJ1-5,12,CASSLGGQPQHF,TGTGCCAGCAGTTTAGGAGGACAGCCCCAGCATTTT
TRBV5-1,NA,TRBD1,TRBJ1-6,14,CASSPQGVGSPLHF,TGCGCCAGCAGCCCTCAGGGGGTTGGATCACCCCTCCACTTT
TRBV5-1,NA,NA,TRBJ1-4,18,CASSLPQGQTATNEKLFF,TGCGCCAGCAGCTTACCTCAGGGGCAAACAGCAACTAATGAAAAACTGTTTTTT
TRBV11-2,many,TRBD1,TRBJ2-1,16,CASSGTGGGRNNEQFF,TGTGCCAGCAGCGGGACAGGTGGGGGGCGAAACAATGAGCAGTTCTTC
TRBV9,NA,NA,TRBJ1-1,15,CASSDFGTPNTEAFF,TGTGCCAGCAGTGATTTTGGGACACCGAACACTGAAGCTTTCTTT
TRBV7-9,NA,NA,TRBJ2-1,15,CASSLVTQKYNEQFF,TGTGCCAGCAGCTTAGTTACACAGAAGTACAATGAGCAGTTCTTC
TRBV29-1,NA,TRBD1,TRBJ2-7,15,CSVEDRGQASYEQYF,TGCAGCGTTGAAGACCGCGGACAGGCCTCCTACGAGCAGTACTTC
TRBV19,NA,NA,TRBJ1-5,15,CASSYSFTGNQPQHF,TGTGCCAGTAGTTACAGTTTTACGGGCAATCAGCCCCAGCATTTT
TRBV5-4,once,NA,TRBJ2-1,15,CASSLAGTPLNEQFF,TGTGCCAGCAGCTTGGCCGGGACACCCCTGAATGAGCAGTTCTTC
TRBV9,few,NA,TRBJ1-3,17,CASSVAEVGSSGNTIYF,TGTGCCAGCAGCGTAGCTGAGGTAGGCAGCTCTGGAAACACCATATATTTT